One T cell receptor (beta chain) is described in this entry. This clone was picked up one time. This clone's antigen is unknown. No base qualities exist here, and no much larger clone lies one base off it. This specimen's time point label, per the study, means: about 28 days (+/-7) after the second vaccine dose. AZD1222 recipients whose second dose came at about 4 weeks and those whose second dose came at about 12 weeks were combined into one group, since spike-specific TCR depth and breadth did not differ between the two schedules. Vaccinee samples were obtained from the UK trials COV001 and COV002, which included a single-blind randomized controlled phase 2/3 trial of AZD1222 (ChAdOx1 nCoV-19) in healthy adults. Trial participant PBMC samples were collected at day 0 and day 28 after the second dose for TCRbeta chain sequencing. The sample comes from a study of T cell responses to AZD1222 COVID-19 vaccine (dated by TCRdb to the early 2020s). A note on the overall study: TCR sequencing covered over 230 trial participants: around 210 given two doses of AZD1222 and 26 given two doses of MenACWY control vaccine. Trial participants were enrolled by age into 18-55, 56-69 and 70-plus year subgroups, with roughly 150, 30 and 60 TCR-sequenced participants respectively. Overall results and qualifications from the work: CD4 TCRs associated with the vaccine covered the entire spike protein, and the dominant responses were in regions 160-218 and 743-854. Reportedly, close to half of the unique spike-specific TCRs recognized epitopes lying outside the regions that are mutated in the B.1.351 and B.1.1.7 variants. After two AZD1222 doses, both the breadth and the depth of spike-specific TCRs were significantly higher than at day 0 and than in MenACWY recipients. Most participants were white British and females outnumbered males, and the authors suggested that clonal diversity may have been underestimated. Because no day 14 peak-response samples were available, the repertoires could be characterized only after the peak T cell response. Conclusions about previously exposed vaccinees are limited, since just 5 to 7 AZD1222 recipients were seropositive for SARS-CoV-2 at baseline. In the small 56-69-year group, the increase in depth fell short of significance, most likely because of low power.

Including the terminal cysteine and phenylalanine, the CDR3 comprises 17 residues. Just CDR3 DNA is preserved here, 51 bases in frame from base 1. V gives up 1 base and J gives up 4 bases, and the segment between their germline ends measures 17 bases. CDR1 and CDR2 are read off the germline V gene (reference sequence) as LGHDT and YNNKEL. The CDR3 regions of human TCRbeta chains were subjected to immunosequencing. From the authors' description of their analysis: Repertoire TCRs were checked for matches against a reference library of SARS-CoV-2-specific TCRs that had been generated using the MIRA antigen-specificity platform. Breadth was defined as the fraction of unique TCRs that were SARS-CoV-2-associated. Depth was defined as the fraction of total T cells that were SARS-CoV-2-associated. Using the MIRA data, each spike-specific TCR was mapped to the spike region that the TCR reacts to and placed in a CD4 or CD8 class. Log10-transformed breadth and depth values were compared by one-way ANOVA with Sidak's multiple comparisons tests. Imported from immuneACCESS, the table was reduced by TCRdb to in-frame sequences with V and J called. These copies leave out some clones; in studies compared against another copy, an unresolved V gene accounts for under half, and the cause of the remainder is not known. The V and J calls and clone size are taken from that table; D and trimming were inferred from the DNA. A total of approximately 150,000 clones appear in this sample, 90% of them only once. The ten biggest clones cover roughly 3.2% of the sample.

Recombination linked TRBV3-1 (or the pseudogene TRBV3-2) to TRBJ1-5, with a tentative D gene TRBD1 over 6 matching bases. This TCR was sampled from an adult who received the AZD1222 COVID-19 vaccine. The sequencing used peripheral blood, collected 28 days after the second AZD1222 dose. The CDR3 sequence is CASSQAKVGGGNQPQHF. The DNA sequence follows: TGTGCCAGCAGCCAAGCAAAGGTCGGAGGGGGAAATCAGCCCCAGCATTTT.